The 30 T cell receptor beta chains below come from one sample, sequenced in a study of human T cells and chemical hapten exposure (dated by TCRdb to about 2021). Taken with the paper, the label for time point translates to: patch test 1, 2 weeks after DPC sensitization. The sample's treatment or condition label, decoded: therapeutic diphenylcyclopropenone sensitization with weekly scalp DPC. Library prep was done by RACE. Instrument on record: NextSeq 500. TCRdb applied fastp at Q25 and MiXCR to the public reads, then kept only in-frame beta chains. Entries are consolidated by CDR3 protein sequence, retaining the most common genes and DNA. This sample holds roughly 80,000 distinct CDR3 sequences; around 10% were observed only once. The biggest ten clones account for 3.5% to 4.5% of the sample. The sequences come from whole blood, collected in connection with sensitization to the hapten diphenylcyclopropenone (DPC). The source is a woman aged 45-59 years with alopecia areata. Some clones in this sample may be carry-over from other donors' samples.

The chain links TRBV11-2 to TRBJ2-3, with TRBD2 identical over 7 bases. This CDR3 region has 16 residues. Germline V gene lookup returns CDR1 SGHAT and CDR2 FQNNGV. Germline trimming cut 4 bases from V and 2 bases from J; bases unmatched to any gene: 9. CDR3: CASSSQAGTNTDTQYF. The CDR3 bases are TGTGCCAGCAGCTCCCAAGCGGGGACCAACACAGATACGCAGTATTTT. The variable domain in full, with the rest retrieved from reference TRBV11-2 and TRBJ2-3, is EAGVAQSPRYKIIEKRQSVAFWCNPISGHATLYWYQQILGQGPKLLIQFQNNGVVDDSQLPKDRFSAERLKGVDSTLKIQPAKLEDSAVYLCASSSQAGTNTDTQYFGPGTRLTVL.

The V gene is TRBV12-3 or TRBV12-4, the J gene TRBJ1-5, with 11 bases fitting TRBD1. V lost 5 bases and J lost 6; bases outside the gene matches: 3. This CDR3 is built from 14 residues. The CDR3 spells CASSRTGGIQPQHF. CDR3 sequence (DNA): TGTGCCAGCAGTAGGACAGGGGGCATTCAGCCCCAGCATTTT.

This clonotype was detected only a few times. The chain recombines TRBV7-2 with TRBJ2-1; 10 bases are a match to TRBD2. Germline CDR1 is SGHTA and CDR2 is FQGNSA. Unmatched junction bases numbered 8, after V lost 5 bases and J lost 4 bases. This CDR3 comprises 16 residues. DNA for the CDR3: TGTGCCAGCAGCGCCCCTGAGCGGGGGGGGTACAATGAGCAGTTCTTC. It yields the protein CASSAPERGGYNEQFF.

This clonotype was seen repeatedly, ten times or more. The chain couples TRBV7-9 to TRBJ2-4; D is undetermined. This CDR3 has 12 residues. CDR1 SEHNR and CDR2 FQNEAQ come from the germline V gene (reference sequence). Between the trimmed V and J ends, which lost 5 bases and 14 bases, there was a span of 16 bases. This chain's CDR3 is CASSATGRSEYF. CDR3 coding DNA: TGTGCCAGCAGCGCTACCGGGCGATCAGAGTACTTC.

This clonotype was seen ten or more times. Here the CDR3 DNA reads TGTGCCAGCAGCTTGAAAAACCCTAGCGGGGGGCACTACGAGCAGTACTTC. This encodes CASSLKNPSGGHYEQYF. The chain employs TRBV7-2 and TRBJ2-7; 11 positions match TRBD2. Per the germline V gene, CDR1 is SGHTA and CDR2 is FQGNSA. V shed 3 bases and J 3 bases; nucleotides not matched to a gene: 10. This CDR3 comprises 17 residues.

A few counts support this clonotype. The chain is built from TRBV18 and TRBJ2-5, with D possibly being TRBD1 or TRBD2 (5 bases each). The V end lost 0 bases, the J end lost 4 bases, and 15 bases lay between the germline ends. The CDR3 has 16 amino acids. CDR1 is KGHSH, CDR2 LQKENI, per germline. The DNA for the CDR3 is TGTGCCAGCTCACCACCAGGGACCCGAGGGGCAGAGACCCAGTACTTC. It is translated as CASSPPGTRGAETQYF.

This clonotype has at least ten counts. The V and J genes are TRBV20-1 and TRBJ1-5, with D possibly being TRBD1 (5 bases). From germline, CDR1 is DFQATT and CDR2 SNEGSKA (reference sequence). The ends were cut back, 0 bases at V and 4 bases at J, with 13 bases in the middle. The CDR3 extends over 15 amino acids. The CDR3 reads CSARDSRQGNQPQHF. CDR3 in DNA: TGCAGTGCTAGAGATTCCCGTCAGGGAAATCAGCCCCAGCATTTT.

In its sample, this clonotype was seen many times. This chain uses TRBV7-2 with TRBJ1-6; a weak D match, TRBD1 (5 bases). Germline V gene data show CDR1 as SGHTA and CDR2 as FQGNSA. The CDR3 consists of 13 residues. Trimming removed 4 bases from V and 9 bases from J, with 10 bases in between. The CDR3 DNA reads as TGTGCCAGCAGCTCTGACAGAAGTTCACCCCTCCACTTT. It translates to CASSSDRSSPLHF.

This clonotype was counted ten times or more. The chain links TRBV29-1 to TRBJ2-1, with 10 nucleotides matching TRBD1. From germline, CDR1 is SQVTM and CDR2 ANQGSEA. The CDR3 has 14 residues. The J segment lost 6 bases and the V segment lost 7 bases, leaving 9 bases of the junction unmatched. CDR3 nucleotides: TGCAGCGCCTCCAGGACAGGGGGTGGCAATGAGCAGTTCTTC. Its protein is CSASRTGGGNEQFF.

The J gene is TRBJ2-7, the V gene TRBV25-1, with 8 bases matching TRBD1. The V gene end was trimmed by 5 bases and the J gene end by 2 bases; junction bases not matched to a gene: 8. CDR1 MGHDK and CDR2 SYGVNS come from the germline V gene. The CDR3 covers 15 residues. CDR3 region: CASSQTGTGTYEQYF. The DNA for the CDR3 is TGTGCCAGCAGTCAAACCGGGACAGGTACCTACGAGCAGTACTTC.

The chain couples TRBV29-1 to TRBJ2-7; 8 positions agree with TRBD2. Germline assignment: CDR1 SQVTM and CDR2 ANQGSEA. J was trimmed by 1 base and V by 3 bases; bases with no gene match: 8. This CDR3 region has 15 residues. In nucleotides, the CDR3 is TGCAGCGTTGAGGTACTAGCGGTAGGTTCCTACGAGCAGTACTTC. This codes for CSVEVLAVGSYEQYF.

The sample holds one count of this clonotype. The J gene is TRBJ2-5, the V gene TRBV11-2; TRBD2 matches 11 bases. V was clipped by 5 bases and J by 3 bases; unmatched bases: 14. CDR3 length: 18 residues. The V gene's germline CDR1 is SGHAT and CDR2 FQNNGV. The CDR3 DNA reads TGTGCCAGCAGCCCACCGACGGGGACTAGCGGAGAAGAAGAGACCCAGTACTTC. Its protein product is CASSPPTGTSGEEETQYF.

The chain combines TRBV10-3 with TRBJ1-1; unclear D gene. V was clipped by 1 base and J by 4 bases, with 10 bases between them. Germline V CDR1 and CDR2: ENHRY, SYGVKD. This CDR3 spans 14 amino acids. CDR3 sequence: CAISELSGSTEAFF. CDR3 DNA: TGTGCCATCAGTGAGTTGTCAGGATCCACTGAAGCTTTCTTT.

In this sample, this clonotype turned up many times. This chain links TRBV7-2 with TRBJ2-2, with 7 bases matching TRBD2. From germline, CDR1 is SGHTA and CDR2 FQGNSA. V dropped 6 bases and J dropped 6; count of bases not matched to a gene: 7. CDR3 size: 14 residues. Written as DNA, the CDR3 is TGTGCCAGCAGACCTACTAGCGTTGCCGGGGAGCTGTTTTTT. It is translated as CASRPTSVAGELFF.

This chain connects TRBV3-1 to TRBJ2-2, with TRBD1 as a possible D gene (6 bases). The CDR3 is 16 residues long. Germline V CDR1 and CDR2: LGHDT, YNNKEL (reference sequence). The V end was cut by 3 bases, the J end by 2 bases, with 13 bases between. The CDR3 sequence: CASSHPLRGNTGELFF. The CDR3 region has the DNA TGTGCCAGCAGCCACCCGCTCAGGGGAAACACCGGGGAGCTGTTTTTT.

This clonotype was seen ten or more times. CDR3 coding DNA: TGCAGTGCTCCACCACCCAGGGTCAATCAGCCCCAGCATTTT. The encoded protein is CSAPPPRVNQPQHF. The rearrangement joins TRBV20-1 to TRBJ1-5; D possibly corresponds to TRBD1 (5 bases). The germline V gene has CDR1 DFQATT and CDR2 SNEGSKA (reference sequence). V lost 5 bases and J lost 3, with 14 bases in between. The CDR3 is 14 residues long.

This clonotype was observed a few times. DNA of the CDR3: TGTGCCAGCAGCTTAAGTAGTACTGTTAACATTCAGTACTTC. It codes for CASSLSSTVNIQYF. This chain links TRBV7-3 with TRBJ2-4; D not certain. Germline V gives CDR1 SGHTA, CDR2 FQGTGA. The ends were cut back, 1 base at V and 7 bases at J, with 11 bases in the middle. The CDR3 runs 14 residues.

This clonotype was seen repeatedly, ten times or more. This chain uses TRBV11-3 with TRBJ2-1, with D perhaps matching TRBD1 or TRBD2 (5 bases each). The V and J ends lost 5 bases and 5 bases respectively, with 16 bases between them. The CDR3 consists of 15 residues. Germline V CDR1 and CDR2: SGHNT, YENEEA. As DNA, the CDR3 is TGTGCCAGCAGCCCGAGGGACGAGGTAAACAATGAGCAGTTCTTC. This codes for CASSPRDEVNNEQFF.

The rearrangement uses TRBV10-1 and TRBJ2-4; D might be TRBD1 or TRBD2, each matching 5 bases. Germline V gene sequence: CDR1 WNHNN, CDR2 SYGVQD (reference sequence). Trimming removed 5 bases at V and 6 bases at J, with 14 bases between. This CDR3 has 14 amino acids. CDR3 protein: CASSPGPRINIQYF. The CDR3 DNA follows: TGCGCCAGCAGTCCGGGACCGCGAATAAACATTCAGTACTTC.

The genes are TRBV5-1 and TRBJ2-3; TRBD2 is a possible D gene (5 bases). From germline, CDR1 is SGHRS and CDR2 YFSETQ. V was clipped by 0 bases and J by 2 bases, with 7 bases between them. This CDR3 has 14 residues. This chain's CDR3 is CASSLEGATDTQYF. In DNA form, the CDR3 reads TGCGCCAGCAGCTTGGAGGGAGCCACAGATACGCAGTATTTT.

This sequence joins TRBV20-1 and TRBJ2-3; 12 positions match TRBD2. CDR1 DFQATT and CDR2 SNEGSKA come from the germline V gene (reference sequence). Losses at the gene ends were 3 bases for V and 4 bases for J; bases not matched to a gene: 11. The CDR3 extends over 17 amino acids. CDR3 amino acids: CSASRSRLAGGSDTQYF. The CDR3 coding sequence is TGCAGTGCTAGCCGATCTCGCCTAGCGGGGGGGTCAGATACGCAGTATTTT.

This clonotype has at least ten counts. The rearrangement joins TRBV11-1 to TRBJ1-1; D is unclear. Germline V gives CDR1 SGHAT, CDR2 FQDESV (reference sequence). CDR3 length: 13 residues. V shed 4 bases and J shed 3 bases, with 9 bases lying between them. Written as DNA, the CDR3 is TGTGCCAGCAGCTCTACAGAGTACACTGAAGCTTTCTTT. Its protein product is CASSSTEYTEAFF. Filled out from reference TRBV11-1 and TRBJ1-1, the complete variable domain reads EAEVAQSPRYKITEKSQAVAFWCDPISGHATLYWYRQILGQGPELLVQFQDESVVDDSQLPKDRFSAERLKGVDSTLKIQPAELGDSAMYLCASSSTEYTEAFFGQGTRLTVV.

This clonotype occurred many times. The rearrangement links TRBV12-5 to TRBJ2-7; no definite D call. The length of the CDR3 is 11 residues. The V end lost 8 bases, the J end lost 3 bases, and 8 bases lay between the germline ends. Germline V gene data show CDR1 as LGHNT and CDR2 as FRNRAP. The DNA of the CDR3 is TGTGCTAGTAAACAGAACTACGAGCAGTACTTC. This translates into CASKQNYEQYF.

J is TRBJ2-7 and V is TRBV19; tentative D call: TRBD2 (5 bases). V shed 7 bases and J shed 3 bases, with 19 bases lying between them. The CDR3 consists of 15 residues. Germline lookup yields CDR1 LNHDA and CDR2 SQIVND (reference sequence). Here the CDR3 DNA reads TGTGCCAGTACTGATCCAGCCGGGGTAGGCTACGAGCAGTACTTC. This codes for CASTDPAGVGYEQYF. Full variable domain (missing parts from reference TRBV19 and TRBJ2-7): DGGITQSPKYLFRKEGQNVTLSCEQNLNHDAMYWYRQDPGQGLRLIYYSQIVNDFQKGDIAEGYSVSREKKESFPLTVTSAQKNPTAFYLCASTDPAGVGYEQYFGPGTRLTVT.

The rearrangement joins TRBV7-9 to TRBJ2-1; either TRBD1 or TRBD2 may supply D (6 bases each). From germline, CDR1 is SEHNR and CDR2 FQNEAQ (reference sequence). CDR3 length equals 17 residues. V was pared by 2 bases and J by 0 bases, with 14 bases between. The DNA of the CDR3 is TGTGCCAGCAGCTTATTGAGGGGGGTAAGCTCCTACAATGAGCAGTTCTTC. It encodes CASSLLRGVSSYNEQFF.

This clonotype turned up a few times. V and J are TRBV7-9 and TRBJ2-2; D remains ambiguous. Germline V lookup: CDR1 SEHNR, CDR2 FQNEAQ (reference sequence). The ends were cut back, 5 bases at V and 0 bases at J, with 13 bases in the middle. The CDR3 loop spans 16 amino acids. The CDR3 sequence: CASSGLPRPNTGELFF. The CDR3 DNA is TGTGCCAGCAGCGGCTTACCTCGGCCGAACACCGGGGAGCTGTTTTTT.

This clonotype was counted only a few times. V is TRBV4-2 and J is TRBJ1-2, with D unresolved. Germline CDR1 reads LGHNA; CDR2 reads YNFKEQ. The CDR3 contains 14 residues. V shed 0 bases and J shed 4 bases, with 9 bases lying between them. This CDR3 is CASSQDQAGYGYTF. In nucleotides, the CDR3 is TGTGCCAGCAGCCAAGATCAAGCCGGCTATGGCTACACCTTC.

The CDR3 loop is CASSLVWTPGGYHEQYF. The CDR3, as DNA: TGCGCCAGCAGCTTGGTCTGGACACCCGGAGGGTACCACGAGCAGTACTTC. The chain joins TRBV5-1 to TRBJ2-7; D possibly corresponds to TRBD2 (6 bases). The CDR3 totals 17 residues. Per the germline V gene, CDR1 is SGHRS and CDR2 is YFSETQ. Trimming removed 0 bases at V and 5 bases at J, with 21 bases between. Complete variable domain (other parts from reference TRBV5-1 and TRBJ2-7): KAGVTQTPRYLIKTRGQQVTLSCSPISGHRSVSWYQQTPGQGLQFLFEYFSETQRNKGNFPGRFSGRQFSNSRSEMNVSTLELGDSALYLCASSLVWTPGGYHEQYFGPGTRLTVT.

This rearrangement joins TRBV18 to TRBJ1-1; D not certain. Germline CDR1 KGHSH, CDR2 LQKENI. This CDR3 is 12 amino acids long. V was clipped by 2 bases and J by 5 bases, with 6 bases between them. As DNA, the CDR3 is TGTGCCAGCTCACCATCAACAACTGAAGCTTTCTTT. It is translated as CASSPSTTEAFF.

This clonotype has more than one count but fewer than ten. Here the CDR3 reads CSVESQVQNTEAFF. In DNA, the CDR3 is TGCAGCGTTGAATCACAGGTCCAGAACACTGAAGCTTTCTTT. The chain links TRBV29-1 to TRBJ1-1, with D tentatively TRBD1 (5 bases). Germline lookup yields CDR1 SQVTM and CDR2 ANQGSEA. Trimming removed 2 bases at V and 1 base at J, with 11 bases between. There are 14 residues in the CDR3.